The rows below give T cell receptor beta chains drawn from one sample of a study of T cell repertoires in cytomegalovirus infection. What these receptors recognize is not known. TCRdb analysed the reads with MiXCR anew, one entry per CDR3 protein. The data show some 500,000 distinct CDR3 sequences, almost 40% seen once. Sequenced here: cultured PBMCs, sampled from culture after CMV antigen stimulation. These TCRs come from a human donor in good health (CMV status not recorded). Some clones in this sample may be carry-over from other donors' samples. Both conserved end residues are part of each CDR3. The D gene is left open where the match is weak. Where a row states a size, it is once, few, many or the class of an expanded clone; other rows omit it.

TRBJ1-5,.,TRBV19,.,TGTGCCACCCAGCCCCAGGGAAACCAAATATATCAGCCCCAGCATTTT,CATQPQGNQIYQPQHF
TRBJ1-1,few,TRBV4-3,.,TGCGCCAGCAGCCGGGATAAGGGGTTTGCGAGCACTGAAGCTTTCTTT,CASSRDKGFASTEAFF
TRBJ1-3,few,TRBV5-6,.,TGTGCCAGCAGCCAAGGTGGGGCTGGAAACACCATATATTTT,CASSQGGAGNTIYF
TRBJ1-5,.,TRBV12-3/TRBV12-4,.,TGTGCCAGCAGGCAGACCGGCAACCAGCCCCAGCATTTT,CASRQTGNQPQHF
TRBJ2-7,.,TRBV28,TRBD1,TGTGCCAGCAGTTTGTCATGGCCCAGGGGGCGGAAGGGGCAGTACTTC,CASSLSWPRGRKGQYF
TRBJ2-5,.,TRBV10-3,.,TGTGCCATCAGTGATTCTAGACAGCAAGAGACCCAGTACTTC,CAISDSRQQETQYF
TRBJ1-2,many,TRBV7-2,.,TGTGCCAGCAGCCCCGGGCAGCATTATGGCTACACCTTC,CASSPGQHYGYTF
TRBJ2-2,few,TRBV15,.,TGTGCCACCAGCAGAGAATCCAGGGCCACCGGGGAGCTGTTTTTT,CATSRESRATGELFF
TRBJ2-2,many,TRBV7-2,.,TGTGCCAGCAGCTTTAACAGGGACACCGGGGAGCTGTTTTTT,CASSFNRDTGELFF
TRBJ2-7,.,TRBV27,TRBD2,TGTGCCAGCAGTTTATGGGCTAGCGGGGGGCGTTACGAGCAGTACTTC,CASSLWASGGRYEQYF
TRBJ1-2,many,TRBV7-2,.,TGTGCCAGCAGCTCCCCGTCAAGGGGGTACTGGTGGTATGGCTACACCTTC,CASSSPSRGYWWYGYTF
TRBJ1-2,.,TRBV10-3,.,TGTGCCATCAGCAGCGACGGATACTATGGCTACACCTTC,CAISSDGYYGYTF
TRBJ2-5,.,TRBV6-6,TRBD1,TGTGCCAGCAGTTACTCGACAGGGGGCGAAGAGACCCAGTACTTC,CASSYSTGGEETQYF
TRBJ2-2,few,TRBV7-9,.,TGTGCCAGCAGCTTAGGCGACCTAAGCAACACCGGGGAGCTGTTTTTT,CASSLGDLSNTGELFF
TRBJ2-7,.,TRBV20-1,.,TGCAGTGCTACGACAGGCTACGAGCAGTACTTC,CSATTGYEQYF
TRBJ1-1,many,TRBV7-2,TRBD1,TGTGCCAGCAGCTTCACGACGGGGACAGTCATGAACACTGAAGCTTTCTTT,CASSFTTGTVMNTEAFF
TRBJ1-2,.,TRBV4-3,.,TGCGCCAGCAGCCAGGCGGCCCAGGCTAACTATGGCTACACCTTC,CASSQAAQANYGYTF
TRBJ2-7,many,TRBV7-8,TRBD2,TGTGCCAGCAGCTTGGGGGGCCGGGGGGGACTCCCCTACGAGCAGTACTTC,CASSLGGRGGLPYEQYF
TRBJ2-2,.,TRBV7-2,.,TGTGCCAGTGGGAAATGGAGCGGGGAGCTGTTTTTT,CASGKWSGELFF
TRBJ2-3,few,TRBV7-2,.,TGTGCCAGCAGCCCCCTCCTTACGGGACTCCACACAGATACGCAGTATTTT,CASSPLLTGLHTDTQYF
TRBJ1-1,many,TRBV7-6,.,TGTGCCAGCAGCTTACCGGCGATCGGGGGGCAGGACACTGAAGCTTTCTTT,CASSLPAIGGQDTEAFF
TRBJ1-5,.,TRBV20-1,.,TGCAGTGCTAGATCCTTCGGGGGAAGCAATCAGCCCCAGCATTTT,CSARSFGGSNQPQHF
TRBJ2-7,few,TRBV27,.,TGTGCCAGCAGAAGACTAGACCCTGCTGACGAGCAGTACTTC,CASRRLDPADEQYF
TRBJ2-3,.,TRBV12-3/TRBV12-4,.,TGTGCCAGCAGTTTTGCAGGGAGTCCTAGCACAGATACGCAGTATTTT,CASSFAGSPSTDTQYF
TRBJ2-1,many,TRBV7-2,.,TGTGCCAGCAGCTTATCGGGGGGCATCTACAATGAGCAGTTCTTC,CASSLSGGIYNEQFF
TRBJ1-2,few,TRBV7-9,.,TGTGCCAGCAGCTGGGAGACAAGGGCGAGCTATGGCTACACCTTC,CASSWETRASYGYTF
TRBJ2-3,many,TRBV7-2,.,TGTGCCAGCAGCTCTCAGGCCACAGATACGCAGTATTTT,CASSSQATDTQYF
TRBJ2-3,.,TRBV7-2,TRBD1,TGTGCCAGCAGAATCAACAGGGGCCTAAGCACAGATACGCAGTATTTT,CASRINRGLSTDTQYF
TRBJ2-5,.,TRBV7-8,TRBD1,TGTGCCAGCAGCTTACTCAGGTTTAGACAGGGCCAAGAGACCCAGTACTTC,CASSLLRFRQGQETQYF
TRBJ2-7,few,TRBV7-8,.,TGTGCCAGCAGCTTGGGGTATGGTGGACAGTCCTACGAGCAGTACTTC,CASSLGYGGQSYEQYF
TRBJ2-7,few,TRBV19,TRBD1,TGTGCCAGTCAAGGACAGGGGGCCTACGAGCAGTACTTC,CASQGQGAYEQYF
TRBJ1-5,.,TRBV30,.,TGTGCCTGGAGTAGTGGGGGCGATTACAATCAGCCCCAGCATTTT,CAWSSGGDYNQPQHF